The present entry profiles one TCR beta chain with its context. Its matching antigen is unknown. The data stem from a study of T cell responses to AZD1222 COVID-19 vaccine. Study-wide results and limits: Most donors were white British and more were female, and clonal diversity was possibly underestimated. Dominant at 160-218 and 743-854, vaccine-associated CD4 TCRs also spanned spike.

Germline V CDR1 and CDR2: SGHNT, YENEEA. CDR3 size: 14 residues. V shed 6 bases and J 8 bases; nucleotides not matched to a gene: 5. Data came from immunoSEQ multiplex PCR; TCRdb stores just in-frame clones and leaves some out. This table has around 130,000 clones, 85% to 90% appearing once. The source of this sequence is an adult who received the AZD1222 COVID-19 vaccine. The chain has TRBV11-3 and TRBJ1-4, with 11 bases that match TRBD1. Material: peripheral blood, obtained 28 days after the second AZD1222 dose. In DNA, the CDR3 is TGTGCCAGCAGGGACAGGGGGCGAAGCGAAAAACTGTTTTTT. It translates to CASRDRGRSEKLFF.